The 9 T cell receptor beta chains listed next were all sequenced from one sample in a study of cytomegalovirus exposure and HLA in healthy donors. 13 Jbeta primers and 60 Vbeta primers were used for the PCR. Here immunoSEQ multiplex PCR was the method, and the copy in TCRdb shows in-frame clones only, minus some. The sample includes 210,000 or so clones, 60% to 80% of them seen just once. Sequenced sample: PBMCs. Source of these receptors: a man aged 18 to 30 in good health and CMV-seronegative.

The rearrangement uses TRBV4-1 and TRBJ1-1; no clear D gene. Trimming pared 0 bases from V and 6 bases from J, leaving 11 bases between. Germline loops: CDR1 MGHRA, CDR2 YSYEKL. This CDR3 spans 14 amino acids. Here the CDR3 reads CASSQEGLGPEAFF. CDR3 sequence (DNA): TGCGCCAGCAGCCAAGAGGGCCTGGGCCCTGAAGCTTTCTTT.

The DNA of the CDR3 is TGTGCCAGCAGCCCCGGAGGGACCCGCACAGATACGCAGTATTTT. This encodes CASSPGGTRTDTQYF. The V gene is TRBV7-2, the J gene TRBJ2-3; TRBD2 is a possible D gene (6 bases). V was trimmed by 5 bases and J by 1 base, leaving 13 bases between them. Germline V gene sequence: CDR1 SGHTA, CDR2 FQGNSA. The CDR3 contains 15 residues.

The J gene is TRBJ1-2, the V gene TRBV10-3; TRBD1 aligns across 9 bases. V lost 8 bases and J lost 8; bases outside the gene matches: 9. The CDR3 is made up of 13 amino acids. Germline CDR1 reads ENHRY; CDR2 reads SYGVKD. CDR3 amino acids: CAIGTGKLEGYTF. The CDR3 DNA sequence: TGTGCCATCGGGACAGGGAAGTTGGAGGGCTACACCTTC.

This clone came up once. Here the CDR3 reads CASSLGTGSYEQYF. The CDR3 nucleotides read TGTGCCAGCAGCTTGGGGACAGGGTCCTACGAGCAGTACTTC. The rearrangement joins TRBV7-6 to TRBJ2-7; 9 nucleotides agree with TRBD1. V lost 3 bases, J lost 1 base, and 1 base stayed unmatched. The germline gives CDR1 SGHVS, CDR2 FNYEAQ. The CDR3 has 14 residues.

This chain uses TRBV30 with TRBJ1-4; 7 bases are a match to TRBD1. Trimming removed 1 base from V and 7 bases from J; junction bases left unmatched: 9. This CDR3 region has 15 residues. CDR1 and CDR2 from the germline V gene are GTSNPN and SVGIG (reference sequence). Here the CDR3 reads CAWSAQTGIVEKLFF. The CDR3 bases are TGTGCCTGGAGTGCTCAGACAGGGATCGTTGAAAAACTGTTTTTT.

The rearrangement links TRBV7-2 to TRBJ1-1; D not resolved. The V gene's germline CDR1 is SGHTA and CDR2 FQGNSA. V was pared by 3 bases and J by 5 bases, with 13 bases between. The CDR3 spans 14 residues. The DNA for the CDR3 is TGTGCCAGCAGCTTGTCGGGGTACTTAACTGAAGCTTTCTTT. It specifies CASSLSGYLTEAFF.

This clone was picked up one time. The chain uses TRBV7-8 and TRBJ1-1; unclear D gene. The CDR3 sequence is 12 residues long. Per the germline V gene, CDR1 is SGHVS and CDR2 is FQNEAQ. Deletions cut 2 bases from V and 10 bases from J, with 11 bases between. Here the CDR3 reads CASSLYGSGAFF. CDR3 DNA: TGTGCCAGCAGCTTATACGGGTCTGGAGCTTTCTTT.

This clone has just one count. The rearrangement joins TRBV14 to TRBJ1-2, with D possibly being TRBD1 (5 bases). The V gene's germline CDR1 is SGHDN and CDR2 FVKESK. V lost 1 base and J 0 bases, leaving 15 bases between the germline ends. The CDR3 is 17 residues long. The CDR3 region is CASSQAIFRDPNYGYTF. CDR3 DNA sequence: TGTGCCAGCAGCCAAGCCATTTTCAGGGATCCTAACTATGGCTACACCTTC. The full variable domain, with the rest looked up from reference TRBV14 and TRBJ1-2, is EAGVTQFPSHSVIEKGQTVTLRCDPISGHDNLYWYRRVMGKEIKFLLHFVKESKQDESGMPNNRFLAERTGGTYSTLKVQPAELEDSGVYFCASSQAIFRDPNYGYTFGSGTRLTVV.

This clone came up a few times. The chain carries TRBV2 and TRBJ2-1, with TRBD2 matching over 10 bases. From germline, CDR1 is SNHLY and CDR2 FYNNEI. V lost 7 bases, J lost 9 bases, and 9 bases stayed unmatched. This CDR3 contains 14 residues. The CDR3 sequence: CASNRLAGDAEQFF. Here the CDR3 DNA reads TGTGCCAGCAATAGGCTAGCGGGAGACGCTGAGCAGTTCTTC.